This T cell receptor (beta chain) was sequenced in a study of blood T cells in healthy people across ages. The CDR3 contains 18 residues. V shed 5 bases and J shed 9 bases, with 29 bases lying between them. CDR1 is ENHRY, CDR2 SYGVKD, per germline. This clonotype has a handful of counts. PCR was performed a second time for roughly 7 to 11 cycles using a sample-barcoded 5' primer and a J-beta primer mix. Per-sample output comprised a minimum of 3 million paired-end reads containing CDR3. TCRdb ran MiXCR on the 5' RACE reads and lists one entry per CDR3 protein. This sample yields 1,800,000 or so distinct CDR3 sequences, of which roughly two fifths are seen a single time; about 23% belongs to the top ten.

This clonotype was sampled from a human donor in good health. The material sequenced was blood. The chain links TRBV10-3 to TRBJ2-1; D tentatively fits TRBD1 or TRBD2 (6 bases each). In nucleotides, the CDR3 is TGTGCCATCAGTAAGAGGGGGGTGGGGAGCCCACCCCAGGGTGAGCAGTTCTTC. It is translated as CAISKRGVGSPPQGEQFF.